This T cell receptor (beta chain) originates from a study of blood T cell repertoires in COVID-19. About the research overall: T cells, B-cell-depleted T cells, or PBMCs provided the cDNA or gDNA that served as material.

This CDR3 is 12 amino acids long. The V gene's germline CDR1 is MGHDK and CDR2 SYGVNS. Trimming took off 8 bases at V and 7 bases at J, with 11 bases between the two ends. TCRdb's table, derived via immunoSEQ multiplex PCR, lists solely in-frame clones and lacks some. The data hold 150,000 to 200,000 clones, with about 80% observed a single time. The source material was peripheral blood. The gene calls are TRBV25-1 and TRBJ2-2; D remains unclear. The TCR was taken from a woman in her sixties or seventies with acute or convalescent COVID-19. CDR3 in amino acids: CASAMLNGELFF. CDR3 nucleotides: TGTGCCAGCGCTATGCTAAACGGGGAGCTGTTTTTT. Drawing the rest from reference TRBV25-1 and TRBJ2-2, the complete variable domain is EADIYQTPRYLVIGTGKKITLECSQTMGHDKMYWYQQDPGMELHLIHYSYGVNSTEKGDLSSESTVSRIRTEHFPLTLESARPSHTSQYLCASAMLNGELFFGEGSRLTVL.